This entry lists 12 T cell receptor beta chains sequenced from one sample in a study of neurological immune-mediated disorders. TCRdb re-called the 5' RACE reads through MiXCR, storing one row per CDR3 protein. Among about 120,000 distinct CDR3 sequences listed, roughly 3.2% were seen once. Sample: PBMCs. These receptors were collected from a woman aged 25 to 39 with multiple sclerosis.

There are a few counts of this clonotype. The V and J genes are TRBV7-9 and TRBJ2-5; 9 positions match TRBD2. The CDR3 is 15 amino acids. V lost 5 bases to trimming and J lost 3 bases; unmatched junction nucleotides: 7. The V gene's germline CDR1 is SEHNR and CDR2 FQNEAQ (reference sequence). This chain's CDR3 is CASSETSSGEETQYF. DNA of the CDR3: TGTGCCAGCAGCGAGACTTCTAGCGGGGAAGAGACCCAGTACTTC. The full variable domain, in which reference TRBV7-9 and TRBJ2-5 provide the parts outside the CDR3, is DTGVSQNPRHKITKRGQNVTFRCDPISEHNRLYWYRQTLGQGPEFLTYFQNEAQLEKSRLLSDRFSAERPKGSFSTLEIQRTEQGDSAMYLCASSETSSGEETQYFGPGTRLLVL.

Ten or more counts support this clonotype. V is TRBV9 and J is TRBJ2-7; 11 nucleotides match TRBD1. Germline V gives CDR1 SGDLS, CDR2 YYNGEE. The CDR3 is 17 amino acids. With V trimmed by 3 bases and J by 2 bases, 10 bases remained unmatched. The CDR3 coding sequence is TGTGCCAGCAGCGGGACAGGGGGCTTCCCAAATCCCTACGAGCAGTACTTC. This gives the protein CASSGTGGFPNPYEQYF.

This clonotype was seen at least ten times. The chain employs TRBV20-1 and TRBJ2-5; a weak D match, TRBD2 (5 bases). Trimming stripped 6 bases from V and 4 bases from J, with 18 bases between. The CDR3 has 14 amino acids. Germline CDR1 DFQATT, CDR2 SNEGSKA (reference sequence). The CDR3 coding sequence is TGCAGTGCAATGAGACGCGGGTTCGGAGAGACCCAGTACTTC. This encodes CSAMRRGFGETQYF.

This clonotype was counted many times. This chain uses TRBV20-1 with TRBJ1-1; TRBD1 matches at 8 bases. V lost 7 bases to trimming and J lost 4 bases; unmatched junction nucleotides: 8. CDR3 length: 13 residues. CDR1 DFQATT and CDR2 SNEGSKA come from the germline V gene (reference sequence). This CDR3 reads CSGRTGGTTEAFF. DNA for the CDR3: TGCAGTGGTCGAACAGGGGGTACCACTGAAGCTTTCTTT.

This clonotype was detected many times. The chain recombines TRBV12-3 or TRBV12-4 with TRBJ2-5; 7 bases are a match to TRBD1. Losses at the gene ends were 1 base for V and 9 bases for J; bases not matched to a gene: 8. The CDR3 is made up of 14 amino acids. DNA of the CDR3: TGTGCCAGCAGTTTAGGACAGGGCATACCGGCCCAGTACTTC. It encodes CASSLGQGIPAQYF.

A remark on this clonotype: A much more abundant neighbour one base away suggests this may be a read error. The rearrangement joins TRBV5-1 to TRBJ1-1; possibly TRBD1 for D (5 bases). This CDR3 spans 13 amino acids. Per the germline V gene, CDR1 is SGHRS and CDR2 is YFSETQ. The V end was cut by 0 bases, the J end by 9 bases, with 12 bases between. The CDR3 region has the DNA TGCGCCAGCAGCTTGGGGAAAGGGGCGAAAGCTTTCTTT. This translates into CASSLGKGAKAFF.

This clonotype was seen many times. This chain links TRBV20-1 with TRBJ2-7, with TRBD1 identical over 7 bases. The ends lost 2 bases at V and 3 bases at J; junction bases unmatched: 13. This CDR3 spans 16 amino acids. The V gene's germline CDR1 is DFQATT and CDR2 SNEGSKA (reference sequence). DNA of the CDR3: TGCAGTGCTAGATCGGAAAGACAGGGAATGATCTACGAGCAGTACTTC. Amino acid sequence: CSARSERQGMIYEQYF.

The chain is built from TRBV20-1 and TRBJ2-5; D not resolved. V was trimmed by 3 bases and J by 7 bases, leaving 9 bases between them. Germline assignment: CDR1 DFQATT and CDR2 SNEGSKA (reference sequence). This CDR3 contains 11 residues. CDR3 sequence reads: CSARKLLTQYF. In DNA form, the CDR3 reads TGCAGTGCTAGGAAGTTGCTGACCCAGTACTTC.

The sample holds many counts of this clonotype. The CDR3 nucleotides are TGTGCCAGCAGCTGGGACAGGGGGAGCGAGCAGTACTTC. Protein: CASSWDRGSEQYF. The rearrangement links TRBV6-2 or TRBV6-3 to TRBJ2-7; 11 bases align to TRBD1. The CDR3 runs to 13 residues. The germline V gene encodes CDR1 MNHEY and CDR2 SVGEGT. V shed 6 bases, J shed 6 bases, and the junction held 4 bases outside the gene matches.

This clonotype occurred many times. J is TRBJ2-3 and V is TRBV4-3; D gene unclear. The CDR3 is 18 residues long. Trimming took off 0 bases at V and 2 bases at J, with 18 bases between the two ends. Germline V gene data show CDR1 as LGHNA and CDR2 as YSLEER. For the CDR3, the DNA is TGCGCCAGCAGCCAAGATCGTTCCCCCAGCCCTTACACAGATACGCAGTATTTT. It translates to CASSQDRSPSPYTDTQYF.

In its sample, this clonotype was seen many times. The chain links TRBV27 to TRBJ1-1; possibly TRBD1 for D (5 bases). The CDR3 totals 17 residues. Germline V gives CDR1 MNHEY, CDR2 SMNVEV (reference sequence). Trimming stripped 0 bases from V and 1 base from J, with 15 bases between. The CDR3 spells CASSLSGAIGPNTEAFF. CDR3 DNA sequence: TGTGCCAGCAGTTTATCAGGGGCGATCGGCCCGAACACTGAAGCTTTCTTT.

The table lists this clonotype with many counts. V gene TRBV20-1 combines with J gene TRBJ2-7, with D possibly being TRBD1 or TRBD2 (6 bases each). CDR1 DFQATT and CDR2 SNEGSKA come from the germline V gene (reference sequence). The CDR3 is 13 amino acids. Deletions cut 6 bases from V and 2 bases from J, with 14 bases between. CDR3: CSASTGRTYEQYF. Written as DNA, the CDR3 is TGCAGTGCATCCACAGGGAGGACCTACGAGCAGTACTTC.